The entry below describes one T cell receptor beta chain. A read error may be the cause here, since a much bigger clone is one base away. The CDR3 loop spans 17 amino acids. Germline V CDR1 and CDR2: LNHNV, YYDKDF (reference sequence). MiXCR, applied by TCRdb to the 5' RACE reads, yields one record per CDR3 protein. The profile shows 60,000 to 65,000 distinct CDR3 sequences, more than 25% of them singletons. The chain links TRBV15 to TRBJ1-5, with 8 bases matching TRBD1. This receptor was identified in a female donor with breast cancer. Sequencing was done on a sample of tumor-infiltrating naive CD4+ T cells sorted from the breast tumor. As for subset: naive CD4+ T cells, CD4+CD45RA+CD25-. CDR3 sequence: CAASSTRTGNGNQPQHF. The DNA for the CDR3 is TGTGCCGCCAGCAGTACTCGGACAGGGAACGGCAATCAGCCCCAGCATTTT. Supplemented by reference TRBV15 and TRBJ1-5, the full variable domain reads DAMVIQNPRYQVTQFGKPVTLSCSQTLNHNVMYWYQQKSSQAPKLLFHYYDKDFNNEADTPDNFQSRRPNTSFCFLDIRSPGLGDTAMYLCAASSTRTGNGNQPQHFGDGTRLSIL.